This T cell receptor beta chain is drawn from a study of T cell changes during pregnancy in multiple sclerosis. The CDR3 is 15 residues long. V shed 3 bases and J 2 bases; nucleotides not matched to a gene: 3. Germline V gene lookup returns CDR1 SGHNT and CDR2 YYREEE (reference sequence). Assay: immunoSEQ multiplex PCR; the TCRdb copy retains only in-frame clones and omits some. The repertoire holds 55,000 to 80,000 clones, with 90% to 95% as singletons. The sample in question was CD8+ T cells from peripheral blood mononuclear cells, obtained in the second trimester of pregnancy. The clonotype comes from a female donor with multiple sclerosis, enrolled in a pregnancy study. The chain couples TRBV5-4 to TRBJ1-2, with 11 bases that match TRBD1. CDR3 sequence: CASSSRDRGNYGYTF. In nucleotides, the CDR3 is TGTGCCAGCAGCTCCCGGGACAGGGGGAACTATGGCTACACCTTC.